Ten or more counts support the clone carrying this T cell receptor beta chain. Its antigen is currently unknown. Trimming removed 1 base at V and 2 bases at J, with 17 bases between. From germline, CDR1 is MDHEN and CDR2 SYDVKM. The CDR3 runs 17 residues. The data derive from a study of T cell repertoires in cytomegalovirus infection. Study-wide context: CMV infection plus the matching HLA type was flagged by public TCR beta signatures. Study findings and constraints: Predominance within the ex vivo response was attributable to HLA-C-restricted CMV-specific TCR beta clonotypes. Identification of carriers of CMV plus the relevant HLA was achieved through cumulative public TCR beta family frequency.

TCRdb passed the reads through MiXCR, listing each CDR3 protein once. This sample has about 300,000 distinct CDR3 sequences; about 9.2% occur once, and the top ten carry approximately 2.4%. The clonotype comes from a human donor in good health (CMV status not recorded). Some clones in this sample may be carry-over from other donors' samples. This chain links TRBV28 with TRBJ1-2, with D perhaps matching TRBD1 (6 bases). Input material: PBMCs. The CDR3 spells CASSLFRGGGTNYGYTF. The CDR3 region has the DNA TGTGCCAGCAGTTTATTCAGGGGAGGGGGAACGAACTATGGCTACACCTTC.